What follows are 8 T cell receptor beta chains derived from one specimen sequenced in a study of cytomegalovirus exposure and HLA in healthy donors (dated by TCRdb to about 2017). The method behind the library was the immunoSEQ multiplex PCR assay. The multiplex PCR relied on a mix of 60 forward primers for TCR Vbeta segments and 13 reverse primers for TCR Jbeta segments. This is the immuneACCESS table as TCRdb keeps it, with only in-frame sequences that have V and J called. A part of the clones is gone; compared with another copy, unresolved V genes explain less than half, and the rest is unexplained. The sample table contains about 160,000 clones; only one count was recorded for 80% to 90% of them. Around 14% of the sample rests with the top ten. The sequenced sample was PBMCs. These receptors all come from a woman aged 45 to 65 in good health and CMV-seronegative.

J is TRBJ1-4 and V is TRBV19; D is undetermined. CDR1 LNHDA and CDR2 SQIVND come from the germline V gene (reference sequence). V dropped 8 bases and J dropped 14 bases, with 15 bases sitting between them. The CDR3 covers 11 residues. CDR3 loop: CASREGEFLFF. In DNA, the CDR3 is TGTGCCAGTCGGGAGGGAGAATTTCTGTTTTTT.

J is TRBJ2-5 and V is TRBV7-8, with 11 nucleotides matching TRBD2. The CDR3 is made up of 16 amino acids. Germline CDR1 is SGHVS and CDR2 is FQNEAQ. Trimming cost V 5 bases and J 7 bases; bases outside gene matches: 12. The CDR3 here is CASSTLAGGYSGTQYF. The CDR3, as DNA: TGTGCCAGCAGCACTCTAGCGGGGGGTTACTCTGGGACCCAGTACTTC.

This clone was found a few times. The chain carries TRBV9 and TRBJ2-1; the match to TRBD2 covers 9 bases. Trimming took 3 bases from V and 0 from J; bases not matched to a gene: 7. Per the germline V gene, CDR1 is SGDLS and CDR2 is YYNGEE. This CDR3 is built from 17 residues. The CDR3 is CASSGSETSGSYNEQFF. The CDR3, as DNA: TGTGCCAGCAGCGGGTCCGAGACTAGCGGCTCCTACAATGAGCAGTTCTTC.

The V call is TRBV30, the J call TRBJ2-7; D possibly corresponds to TRBD1 (5 bases). V was pared by 2 bases and J by 5 bases, with 22 bases between. Germline CDR1 and CDR2: GTSNPN and SVGIG (reference sequence). This CDR3 spans 16 amino acids. CDR3 amino acids: CAWSPRATNRWDEQYF. As DNA, the CDR3 is TGTGCCTGGAGTCCACGAGCGACCAACAGGTGGGACGAGCAGTACTTC. Using reference TRBV30 and TRBJ2-7 for the parts outside the CDR3, the full variable domain is SQTIHQWPATLVQPVGSPLSLECTVEGTSNPNLYWYRQAAGRGLQLLFYSVGIGQISSEVPQNLSASRPQDRQFILSSKKLLLSDSGFYLCAWSPRATNRWDEQYFGPGTRLTVT.

This sequence joins TRBV7-9 and TRBJ2-1, with 7 positions matching TRBD2. Trimming removed 3 bases from V and 3 bases from J; junction bases left unmatched: 5. The germline V gene encodes CDR1 SEHNR and CDR2 FQNEAQ (reference sequence). The CDR3 length is 15 residues. CDR3 sequence reads: CASSFSGALYNEQFF. CDR3 sequence (DNA): TGTGCCAGCAGCTTCAGCGGGGCCCTCTACAATGAGCAGTTCTTC.

The chain has TRBV19 and TRBJ1-1; 8 nucleotides match TRBD1. With V trimmed by 5 bases and J by 4 bases, 9 bases remained unmatched. CDR3 length equals 15 residues. Per the germline V gene, CDR1 is LNHDA and CDR2 is SQIVND (reference sequence). CDR3 sequence (DNA): TGTGCCAGTAGTCTCCCAGGGGGCGCGAGCACTGAAGCTTTCTTT. Its translation is CASSLPGGASTEAFF.

The gene calls are TRBV7-6 and TRBJ2-3; D not certain. Germline-derived CDR1 and CDR2 are SGHVS and FNYEAQ. The germline V and J ends were trimmed by 0 bases and 0 bases, with 10 bases remaining between them. This CDR3 region has 16 residues. For the CDR3, the DNA is TGTGCCAGCAGCTTAGCCGTAACAGCTAGCACAGATACGCAGTATTTT. It codes for CASSLAVTASTDTQYF.

This clone was counted once. This chain connects TRBV30 to TRBJ1-3; the D gene is possibly TRBD1 (5 bases). The V gene's germline CDR1 is GTSNPN and CDR2 SVGIG (reference sequence). This CDR3 comprises 13 residues. V lost 4 bases and J 9 bases, leaving 16 bases between the germline ends. CDR3 sequence: CAWTGGVLSTIYF. The CDR3 DNA reads TGTGCCTGGACCGGGGGGGTACTTAGCACCATATATTTT.